Below are 18 T cell receptor beta chains sequenced from a single sample in a study of Ad26.COV2.S vaccination and SARS-CoV-2 variants. As to treatment: about 20 received Ad26.COV2.S at low or high dose, single or two shots; roughly 5 received placebo; per-sample allocation not given. Sampling was done on day 63 after the first vaccine or placebo injection. Profiling relied on immunoSEQ multiplex PCR, and the TCRdb table lists in-frame clones only, not all of them. The sample includes roughly 390,000 clones, roughly nine tenths of them seen just once. Sequencing was performed on peripheral blood, taken in a trial of Ad26.COV2.S vaccine versus placebo. The origin of the receptors is a person between 18 and 65 years old who received the Ad26.COV2.S COVID-19 vaccine or a placebo.

V gene TRBV30 combines with J gene TRBJ2-7, with TRBD1 matching 8 bases. The length of the CDR3 is 12 residues. V lost 1 base to trimming and J lost 7 bases; unmatched junction nucleotides: 3. In germline, CDR1 is GTSNPN, CDR2 SVGIG (reference sequence). The CDR3 DNA sequence: TGTGCCTGGAGTGCTCAGGGGGCGGAGCAGTACTTC. Translated, it gives CAWSAQGAEQYF.

This sequence joins TRBV6-5 and TRBJ1-1; tentatively, D is TRBD1 (5 bases). The germline V and J ends were trimmed by 5 bases and 6 bases, with 16 bases remaining between them. Germline V lookup: CDR1 MNHEY, CDR2 SVGAGI. This CDR3 has 14 amino acids. The CDR3 DNA sequence: TGTGCCAGCAGTAACGCCGGGGGTACAGCTGAAGCTTTCTTT. It is translated as CASSNAGGTAEAFF.

The V and J genes are TRBV12-3 or TRBV12-4 and TRBJ1-4; the D is unclear. CDR3 length: 12 residues. V was shortened by 3 bases and J by 3 bases, with 2 bases between the two germline ends. CDR3 region: CASSLANEKLFF. CDR3 DNA: TGTGCCAGCAGTTTGGCTAATGAAAAACTGTTTTTT.

The rearrangement uses TRBV7-8 and TRBJ1-5; D is unresolved. V dropped 1 base and J dropped 7 bases, with 14 bases sitting between them. This CDR3 spans 15 amino acids. Germline assignment: CDR1 SGHVS and CDR2 FQNEAQ. CDR3 amino acids: CASSLVSDTSQPQHF. The CDR3 DNA reads TGTGCCAGCAGCTTAGTTTCTGATACCAGCCAGCCCCAGCATTTT.

The chain links TRBV6-5 to TRBJ1-1; the D gene is possibly TRBD1 (5 bases). Trimming shortened V by 6 bases and J by 0 bases, and 8 bases separated the two germline ends. CDR1 and CDR2 (germline): MNHEY, SVGAGI. CDR3 length: 13 amino acids. The CDR3, as DNA: TGTGCCAGCAGGACAGCTATGAACACTGAAGCTTTCTTT. The encoded protein is CASRTAMNTEAFF.

The rearrangement uses TRBV19 and TRBJ1-3; D remains unclear. Trimming shortened V by 3 bases and J by 0 bases, and 18 bases separated the two germline ends. Germline CDR1 reads LNHDA; CDR2 reads SQIVND (reference sequence). There are 18 residues in the CDR3. The CDR3 spells CASSIRRKVFFSGNTIYF. CDR3 in DNA: TGTGCCAGTAGTATCCGGCGGAAAGTTTTCTTCTCTGGAAACACCATATATTTT.

The rearrangement links TRBV5-4 to TRBJ2-5; D might be TRBD2 (8 bases). The germline V gene encodes CDR1 SGHNT and CDR2 YYREEE (reference sequence). The CDR3 spans 15 residues. V shed 4 bases and J shed 3 bases, with 16 bases lying between them. In DNA, the CDR3 is TGTGCCAGCAGCACGGGACTAGGGGGCGAAGAGACCCAGTACTTC. Translation: CASSTGLGGEETQYF.

This clone has a single count. V usage is TRBV7-2 and J usage is TRBJ2-7; D unclear. The CDR3 is 14 residues long. V lost 4 bases and J 2 bases, leaving 12 bases between the germline ends. The V gene's germline CDR1 is SGHTA and CDR2 FQGNSA. The CDR3 spells CASSSSDGTYEQYF. In DNA, the CDR3 is TGTGCCAGCAGCTCGTCCGACGGTACCTACGAGCAGTACTTC.

The chain combines TRBV2 with TRBJ1-5; tentatively, D is TRBD1 (5 bases). This CDR3 is built from 15 residues. Trimming removed 3 bases from V and 6 bases from J, with 15 bases in between. Germline lookup yields CDR1 SNHLY and CDR2 FYNNEI. CDR3 protein: CASSEGPGAIQPQHF. The DNA of the CDR3 is TGTGCCAGCAGTGAGGGACCGGGAGCGATTCAGCCCCAGCATTTT.

The chain employs TRBV27 and TRBJ2-6; no definite D call. The CDR3 has 15 residues. Trimming left V 4 bases short and J 0 bases short, with 7 bases between. Germline V gene lookup returns CDR1 MNHEY and CDR2 SMNVEV (reference sequence). For the CDR3, the DNA is TGTGCCAGCAGTTCTCGAAGCTCTGGGGCCAACGTCCTGACTTTC. It is translated as CASSSRSSGANVLTF.

DNA of the CDR3: TGTGCCAGCAGCTTAGGTAGTTCGGCAGATACGCAGTATTTT. It translates to CASSLGSSADTQYF. This sequence joins TRBV7-8 and TRBJ2-3; D is undetermined. The CDR3 runs 14 residues. The germline V gene encodes CDR1 SGHVS and CDR2 FQNEAQ. The V gene lost 1 base and the J gene lost 4 bases, with 9 bases spanning the gap.

CDR3 nucleotides: TGTGCCTGGAGTCCGGCGGGGCAAGAGAACACTGAAGCTTTCTTT. The encoded protein is CAWSPAGQENTEAFF. The chain joins TRBV30 to TRBJ1-1, with a tentative D call TRBD1 (5 bases). The ends were cut back, 2 bases at V and 1 base at J, with 14 bases in the middle. Germline V gene lookup returns CDR1 GTSNPN and CDR2 SVGIG (reference sequence). The CDR3 covers 15 residues. Combining the CDR3 with reference TRBV30 and TRBJ1-1 gives the whole variable domain SQTIHQWPATLVQPVGSPLSLECTVEGTSNPNLYWYRQAAGRGLQLLFYSVGIGQISSEVPQNLSASRPQDRQFILSSKKLLLSDSGFYLCAWSPAGQENTEAFFGQGTRLTVV.

With regard to this clone: Within the sample, other DNA sequences also encode this same CDR3. The CDR3: CASSRQGEAFF. The DNA for the CDR3 is TGTGCCAGCAGTCGCCAGGGTGAAGCTTTCTTT. The chain combines TRBV6-5 with TRBJ1-1; a possible D gene is TRBD1 (5 bases). The CDR3 has 11 residues. V was pared by 5 bases and J by 7 bases, with 8 bases between. The germline V gene has CDR1 MNHEY and CDR2 SVGAGI.

The chain carries TRBV5-1 and TRBJ1-1, with D unclear. The CDR3 is 14 amino acids. The V end lost 0 bases, the J end lost 1 base, and 7 bases lay between the germline ends. Germline-derived CDR1 and CDR2 are SGHRS and YFSETQ. The CDR3 loop is CASSLALQNTEAFF. The CDR3 DNA is TGCGCCAGCAGCTTGGCACTCCAGAACACTGAAGCTTTCTTT.

The chain employs TRBV2 and TRBJ2-1, with D perhaps matching TRBD2 (5 bases). The V end lost 9 bases, the J end lost 3 bases, and 21 bases lay between the germline ends. CDR1 is SNHLY, CDR2 FYNNEI, per germline. CDR3 length equals 16 residues. CDR3 protein: CASSDARAPIYNEQFF. The CDR3 nucleotides read TGTGCCAGTTCTGACGCGCGGGCGCCCATCTACAATGAGCAGTTCTTC. The variable domain in full, completed from reference TRBV2 and TRBJ2-1, reads EPEVTQTPSHQVTQMGQEVILRCVPISNHLYFYWYRQILGQKVEFLVSFYNNEISEKSEIFDDQFSVERPDGSNFTLKIRSTKLEDSAMYFCASSDARAPIYNEQFFGPGTRLTVL.

The chain recombines TRBV5-1 with TRBJ1-1; D remains unclear. In germline, CDR1 is SGHRS, CDR2 YFSETQ. The V end lost 1 base, the J end lost 1 base, and 8 bases lay between the germline ends. This CDR3 is built from 14 residues. In DNA, the CDR3 is TGCGCCAGCAGCTTGTCTGTAGCGAACACTGAAGCTTTCTTT. Translation: CASSLSVANTEAFF.

This chain connects TRBV18 to TRBJ1-1, with 8 nucleotides matching TRBD1. Germline-derived CDR1 and CDR2 are KGHSH and LQKENI. The length of the CDR3 is 12 residues. V lost 5 bases, J lost 4 bases, and 0 bases stayed unmatched. As DNA, the CDR3 is TGTGCCAGCTCAGACAGGGGCACTGAAGCTTTCTTT. As protein: CASSDRGTEAFF.

The V gene is TRBV10-2, the J gene TRBJ1-1; maybe TRBD1 (5 bases). CDR1 is WSHSY, CDR2 SAAADI, per germline. This CDR3 region has 14 residues. Trimming stripped 6 bases from V and 4 bases from J, with 15 bases between. CDR3 in amino acids: CASRKVAGGTEAFF. Written as DNA, the CDR3 is TGCGCCAGCAGAAAGGTGGCGGGGGGCACTGAAGCTTTCTTT.